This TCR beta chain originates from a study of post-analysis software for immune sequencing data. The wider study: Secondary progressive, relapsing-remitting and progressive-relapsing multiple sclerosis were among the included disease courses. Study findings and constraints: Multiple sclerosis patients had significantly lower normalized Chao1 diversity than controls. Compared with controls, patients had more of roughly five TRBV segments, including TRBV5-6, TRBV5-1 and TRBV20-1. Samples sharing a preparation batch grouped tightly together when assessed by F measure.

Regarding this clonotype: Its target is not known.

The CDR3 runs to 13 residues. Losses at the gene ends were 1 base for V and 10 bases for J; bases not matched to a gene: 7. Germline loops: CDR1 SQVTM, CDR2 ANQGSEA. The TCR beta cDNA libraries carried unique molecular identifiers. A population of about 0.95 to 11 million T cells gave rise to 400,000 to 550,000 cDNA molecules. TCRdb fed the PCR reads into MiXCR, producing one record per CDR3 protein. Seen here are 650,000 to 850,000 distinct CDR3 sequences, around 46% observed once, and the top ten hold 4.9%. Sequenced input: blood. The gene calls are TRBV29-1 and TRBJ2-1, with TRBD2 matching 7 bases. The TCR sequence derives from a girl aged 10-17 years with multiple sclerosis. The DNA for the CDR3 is TGCAGCGTTGAAGGGACTAGTCTAGGAGAGCAGTTCTTC. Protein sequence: CSVEGTSLGEQFF.